This TCR beta chain stems from a study of T cells after yellow fever vaccination. One entry per CDR3 protein results from TCRdb running MiXCR on the 5' RACE reads. Counted here are some 340,000 distinct CDR3 sequences, over 4% occurring once; the ten biggest clones make up just under 25%. Overall study results and limits: Overlap between CD4 and CD8 compartments was detected for a small share of clonotypes. Though weaker, the secondary response peaked faster, on day 5 versus 15.

The length of the CDR3 is 13 residues. J lost 6 bases, V lost 3 bases, and 3 bases had no gene match. CDR1 and CDR2 (germline): SGDLS, YYNGEE. For this clonotype: Its matching antigen is unknown.

This sequence joins TRBV9 and TRBJ1-2; 9 bases map to TRBD1. Sample: PBMCs, taken 5 days after the yellow fever booster vaccination. The receptor was derived from a man between 18 and 29 years old who received the YFV17D yellow fever vaccine. CDR3 DNA: TGTGCCAGCAGCGGGGACAGGGCGGATGGCTACACCTTC. It specifies CASSGDRADGYTF.